A selection of T cell receptor beta chains follows, all from one sample in a study of beta chain features in type 1 diabetes. Some clones are missing from TCRdb's copy, which holds only in-frame ones; the method was immunoSEQ multiplex PCR. The data contain more than 85,000 clones, 30% to 40% of them singletons. Sequencing was carried out using stem cell memory CD4+ T cells from blood. These receptors all come from a woman between 18 and 29 years old in good health. CDR3s include the opening cysteine and the closing phenylalanine or tryptophan. D genes are given only for firm matches. A row's size may be missing; if present it is once, few, many or a size class.

NA	NA	TRBV18	TRBJ1-1	CASSPVQKNTEAFF	TGTGCCAGCTCACCGGTACAAAAGAACACTGAAGCTTTCTTT
TRBD2	NA	TRBV6-5	TRBJ2-1	CASRLGTSGEQFF	TGTGCCAGCAGACTCGGGACTAGTGGTGAGCAGTTCTTC
NA	NA	TRBV5-1	TRBJ2-6	CASSPTVAGAGANVLTF	TGCGCCAGCAGCCCCACGGTCGCAGGGGCTGGGGCCAACGTCCTGACTTTC
TRBD2	NA	TRBV30	TRBJ2-4	CAWTGERPGLVGTLAKNIQYF	TGTGCCTGGACGGGAGAGAGACCGGGACTAGTGGGTACTCTAGCCAAAAACATTCAGTACTTC
NA	NA	TRBV4-1	TRBJ2-3	CASSQVTGSDTQYF	TGCGCCAGCAGCCAAGTAACGGGGAGCGATACGCAGTATTTT
TRBD1	NA	TRBV30	TRBJ1-1	CAWSRQGAMTEAFF	TGTGCCTGGAGTCGACAGGGGGCTATGACTGAAGCTTTCTTT
TRBD1	once	TRBV4-1	TRBJ2-7	CASSPRGQAGEQYF	TGCGCCAGCAGCCCACGAGGACAGGCTGGGGAGCAGTACTTC
TRBD2	NA	TRBV7-3	TRBJ2-3	CASSLTGLATDTQYF	TGTGCCAGCAGCTTAACGGGACTAGCGACAGATACGCAGTATTTT
NA	few	TRBV18	TRBJ1-2	CASSPGASGGYTF	TGTGCCAGCTCACCAGGGGCCAGTGGAGGCTACACCTTC
NA	NA	TRBV5-1	TRBJ1-4	CASSWTADNEKLFF	TGCGCCAGCAGCTGGACAGCCGATAATGAAAAACTGTTTTTT
NA	NA	TRBV7-9	TRBJ1-2	CASSLAGSYGYTF	TGTGCCAGCAGCCTTGCAGGTTCCTATGGCTACACCTTC
TRBD1	NA	TRBV5-1	TRBJ2-1	CASSLGTGGVNEQFF	TGCGCCAGCAGCTTAGGGACAGGCGGGGTCAATGAGCAGTTCTTC
TRBD2	NA	TRBV6-1	TRBJ2-7	CASSERRLAAYEQYF	TGTGCCAGCAGTGAAAGACGACTAGCGGCGTACGAGCAGTACTTC
TRBD1	NA	TRBV7-9	TRBJ2-7	CASSPSRDRDHEQYF	TGTGCCAGCAGCCCAAGTCGGGACAGGGACCACGAGCAGTACTTC
TRBD1	NA	TRBV4-3	TRBJ2-7	CASSQWDRDYEQYF	TGCGCCAGCAGCCAGTGGGACAGGGACTACGAGCAGTACTTC
NA	NA	TRBV19	TRBJ2-1	CASSKWDNPYNEQFF	TGTGCCAGTAGTAAGTGGGACAACCCCTACAATGAGCAGTTCTTC
NA	few	TRBV5-1	TRBJ2-5	CASSLGTNQETQYF	TGCGCCAGCAGCTTGGGAACTAACCAAGAGACCCAGTACTTC
TRBD1	many	TRBV28	TRBJ2-4	CASSRQGVNIQYF	TGTGCCAGCAGCCGACAGGGGGTAAACATTCAGTACTTC
TRBD1	NA	TRBV10-3	TRBJ1-4	CAISGTGSNEKLFF	TGTGCCATCAGTGGGACAGGTTCGAATGAAAAACTGTTTTTT
NA	NA	TRBV7-6	TRBJ2-7	CASSLVAGGPYEQYF	TGTGCCAGCAGCTTAGTGGCAGGGGGGCCTTACGAGCAGTACTTC
TRBD1	few	TRBV4-1	TRBJ2-7	CASSLLGTGGGYEQYF	TGCGCCAGCAGCCTACTTGGGACAGGGGGCGGCTACGAGCAGTACTTC
NA	few	TRBV7-9	TRBJ1-5	CASSPGRYQPQHF	TGTGCCAGCAGCCCCGGGAGGTATCAGCCCCAGCATTTT
NA	NA	TRBV28	TRBJ2-2	CASSHPHPGTKNTGELFF	TGTGCCAGCAGCCACCCCCACCCCGGGACAAAGAACACCGGGGAGCTGTTTTTT
TRBD1	NA	TRBV30	TRBJ2-7	CAWSAGTVREQYF	TGTGCCTGGAGTGCCGGGACAGTACGCGAGCAGTACTTC
TRBD1	few	TRBV9	TRBJ1-1	CASSGVGQGRLPFF	TGTGCCAGCAGCGGGGTTGGACAGGGGCGTTTGCCTTTCTTT
TRBD1	NA	TRBV6-6	TRBJ1-2	CASSKGQGGYGYTF	TGTGCCAGCAGCAAAGGACAGGGAGGCTATGGCTACACCTTC
NA	NA	TRBV7-9	TRBJ2-5	CASSPLGVRRLPQETQYF	TGTGCCAGCAGCCCGTTAGGAGTCCGACGTTTACCCCAAGAGACCCAGTACTTC
TRBD1	few	TRBV28	TRBJ1-2	CASSLDPQGGYGYTF	TGTGCCAGCAGTTTAGACCCACAGGGGGGCTATGGCTACACCTTC
NA	NA	TRBV29-1	TRBJ2-3	CSVLRDTQYF	TGCAGCGTACTTAGAGATACGCAGTATTTT
TRBD1	few	TRBV18	TRBJ2-7	CASSPPPGQAGRYEQYF	TGTGCCAGCTCACCGCCTCCGGGACAGGCGGGCCGCTACGAGCAGTACTTC
TRBD2	NA	TRBV18	TRBJ2-7	CASSPASGSIPYEQYF	TGTGCCAGCTCACCAGCAAGCGGGAGCATCCCCTACGAGCAGTACTTC
TRBD1	NA	TRBV5-1	TRBJ1-2	CASSLVETGGWSGYTF	TGCGCCAGCAGCTTGGTCGAAACAGGGGGATGGTCTGGCTACACCTTC
NA	few	TRBV19	TRBJ2-3	CASRTSGYRSTDTQYF	TGTGCCAGTAGAACGAGCGGGTATAGGAGCACAGATACGCAGTATTTT
TRBD2	NA	TRBV29-1	TRBJ2-2	CSVIPGLGNTGELFF	TGCAGCGTAATCCCGGGACTAGGAAACACCGGGGAGCTGTTTTTT
NA	NA	TRBV11-2	TRBJ2-7	CASSLGGKPYEQYF	TGTGCCAGCAGCTTAGGCGGGAAACCCTACGAGCAGTACTTC
TRBD2	NA	TRBV9	TRBJ2-1	CASSVSGTSINEQFF	TGTGCCAGCAGCGTATCCGGGACTAGTATCAATGAGCAGTTCTTC
TRBD1	few	TRBV28	TRBJ2-7	CASSLDRGNEQYF	TGTGCCAGCAGTCTCGACAGGGGTAACGAGCAGTACTTC
NA	NA	TRBV6-4	TRBJ2-1	CASSASSYNEQFF	TGTGCCAGCAGTGCGAGCTCCTACAATGAGCAGTTCTTC
TRBD1	NA	TRBV30	TRBJ1-1	CAWDSVKTEAFF	TGTGCTTGGGACAGTGTGAAGACTGAAGCTTTCTTT
NA	once	TRBV19	TRBJ1-5	CASSPPQGVSNQPQHF	TGTGCCAGTAGTCCACCACAGGGAGTGAGCAATCAGCCCCAGCATTTT
TRBD2	once	TRBV18	TRBJ2-1	CASSPLLAGGPIYNEQFF	TGTGCCAGCTCGCCGCTACTAGCGGGAGGGCCTATATACAATGAGCAGTTCTTC
TRBD2	NA	TRBV7-2	TRBJ2-7	CASSLALLAGMHHEQYF	TGTGCCAGCAGCTTAGCGCTTCTAGCGGGGATGCACCACGAGCAGTACTTC
NA	once	TRBV2	TRBJ2-2	CASRGRLAYRPSNTGELFF	TGTGCCAGCAGGGGGAGGTTGGCATATAGACCTTCGAACACCGGGGAGCTGTTTTTT
NA	NA	TRBV2	TRBJ1-5	CASMAGTFYQPQHF	TGTGCCAGCATGGCCGGGACATTTTATCAGCCCCAGCATTTT
NA	few	TRBV28	TRBJ2-2	CATTRNTGELFF	TGTGCCACCACTAGAAACACCGGGGAGCTGTTTTTT
TRBD2	NA	TRBV18	TRBJ2-1	CASSPPVLAGGSSYNEQFF	TGTGCCAGCTCACCACCGGTCCTAGCGGGAGGAAGTTCCTACAATGAGCAGTTCTTC
NA	few	TRBV21-1	TRBJ2-7	CASSKGHLSYEQYF	TGTGCCAGCAGCAAGGGACACCTATCCTACGAGCAGTACTTC
TRBD1	NA	TRBV6-6	TRBJ2-7	CASSYGDRAYEQYF	TGTGCCAGCAGTTATGGGGACAGGGCCTACGAGCAGTACTTC
TRBD2	once	TRBV29-1	TRBJ2-3	CSVDREGADTQYF	TGCAGCGTTGACCGGGAGGGGGCAGATACGCAGTATTTT
TRBD1	NA	TRBV25-1	TRBJ2-7	CASRRGQGDTYEQYF	TGTGCCAGCCGACGTGGGCAGGGGGACACCTACGAGCAGTACTTC
TRBD2	NA	TRBV5-1	TRBJ2-1	CASSPSGGISYNEQFF	TGCGCCAGCAGCCCTAGCGGTGGGATCTCCTACAATGAGCAGTTCTTC